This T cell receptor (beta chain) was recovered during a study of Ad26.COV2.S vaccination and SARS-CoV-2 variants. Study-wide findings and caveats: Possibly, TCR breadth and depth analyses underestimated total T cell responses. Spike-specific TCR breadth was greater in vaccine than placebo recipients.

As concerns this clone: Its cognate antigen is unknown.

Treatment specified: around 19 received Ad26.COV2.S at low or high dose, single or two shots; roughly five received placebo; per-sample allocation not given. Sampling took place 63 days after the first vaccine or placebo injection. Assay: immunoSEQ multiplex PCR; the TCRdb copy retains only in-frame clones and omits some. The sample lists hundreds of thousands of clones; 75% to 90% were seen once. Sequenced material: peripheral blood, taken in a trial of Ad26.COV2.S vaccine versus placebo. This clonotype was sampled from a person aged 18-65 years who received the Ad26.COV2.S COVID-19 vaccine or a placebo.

The CDR3 bases are TGTGCCAGCAGCCCTCCGGGACCCCTGGGAAGGCAGTTCTTC. Residues: CASSPPGPLGRQFF. This sequence joins TRBV9 and TRBJ2-1; the D call may be TRBD1 or TRBD2 (5 bases each). CDR3 size: 14 residues. CDR1 and CDR2 (germline): SGDLS, YYNGEE. V gave up 4 bases and J gave up 12 bases, with 20 bases separating them.